This passage covers 11 T cell receptor beta chains from one sample sequenced in a study of CD8 T cells in Susac syndrome. Random hexamers were used to reverse transcribe the RNA input (0.5 to 1 ug). TCRdb redid the calling of the immunoSEQ multiplex PCR reads with MiXCR, one entry per CDR3 protein. Of fewer than 90,000 distinct CDR3 sequences in the sample, roughly 94% were seen once. Sequenced material: CD8+ T cells from PBMCs. Receptors were obtained from a human donor with Susac syndrome.

The rearrangement joins TRBV15 to TRBJ2-1, with TRBD2 matching over 9 bases. The CDR3 is 15 amino acids. With 5 bases clipped from V and 8 bases from J, the junction kept 10 bases outside the gene matches. Germline assignment: CDR1 LNHNV and CDR2 YYDKDF (reference sequence). CDR3 sequence reads: CATSGREGNRDEQFF. In nucleotides, the CDR3 is TGTGCCACCAGCGGGCGGGAGGGCAATCGGGATGAGCAGTTCTTC.

The chain has TRBV5-6 and TRBJ1-2; unclear D gene. The V gene's germline CDR1 is SGHDT and CDR2 YYEEEE. This CDR3 is 13 amino acids long. V was pared by 0 bases and J by 5 bases, with 8 bases between. The CDR3 loop is CASSLDTEYGYTF. The CDR3 DNA reads TGTGCCAGCAGCTTGGACACCGAATATGGCTACACCTTC.

The rearrangement uses TRBV3-1 and TRBJ2-4; D call uncertain. This CDR3 has 16 amino acids. The V end lost 0 bases, the J end lost 0 bases, and 9 bases lay between the germline ends. Germline CDR1 LGHDT, CDR2 YNNKEL (reference sequence). The CDR3 DNA reads as TGTGCCAGCAGCCAAGAGTTACAGATAGCCAAAAACATTCAGTACTTC. Its translation: CASSQELQIAKNIQYF. Together with reference TRBV3-1 and TRBJ2-4, the CDR3 gives the full variable domain: DTAVSQTPKYLVTQMGNDKSIKCEQNLGHDTMYWYKQDSKKFLKIMFSYNNKELIINETVPNRFSPKSPDKAHLNLHINSLELGDSAVYFCASSQELQIAKNIQYFGAGTRLSVL.

The rearrangement uses TRBV20-1 and TRBJ2-1; tentatively, D is TRBD2 (6 bases). Germline lookup yields CDR1 DFQATT and CDR2 SNEGSKA (reference sequence). Trimming pared 6 bases from V and 4 bases from J, leaving 16 bases between. The CDR3 spans 14 residues. The CDR3 loop reads CSARAGIDYNEQFF. Here the CDR3 DNA reads TGCAGTGCAAGGGCGGGGATTGATTACAATGAGCAGTTCTTC.

The chain carries TRBV20-1 and TRBJ2-7; weak D call: TRBD1 (5 bases). The CDR3 runs to 14 residues. From germline, CDR1 is DFQATT and CDR2 SNEGSKA (reference sequence). V shed 4 bases and J shed 2 bases, with 15 bases lying between them. CDR3 in amino acids: CSANRQGLAYEQYF. The CDR3 nucleotides read TGCAGTGCTAACAGGCAGGGATTGGCCTACGAGCAGTACTTC.

The table lists this clonotype with a count of one. The chain employs TRBV4-3 and TRBJ2-3; 7 bases agree with TRBD2. This CDR3 has 17 residues. Trimming removed 0 bases from V and 5 bases from J; junction bases left unmatched: 11. Germline CDR1 and CDR2: LGHNA and YSLEER. This chain's CDR3 is CASSQDRGGSLGDTQYF. The DNA for the CDR3 is TGCGCCAGCAGCCAAGATAGGGGCGGGAGCTTAGGAGATACGCAGTATTTT.

The chain joins TRBV19 to TRBJ1-1; 7 bases agree with TRBD1. The length of the CDR3 is 18 residues. In germline, CDR1 is LNHDA, CDR2 SQIVND (reference sequence). V was clipped by 3 bases and J by 1 base; unmatched bases: 14. CDR3 amino acids: CASSIRGTASLQNTEAFF. The CDR3 nucleotides are TGTGCCAGTAGTATCCGCGGGACAGCAAGCCTACAGAACACTGAAGCTTTCTTT.

The J gene is TRBJ1-2, the V gene TRBV27; no reliable D call. Germline-derived CDR1 and CDR2 are MNHEY and SMNVEV (reference sequence). Trimming removed 3 bases at V and 6 bases at J, with 11 bases between. The CDR3 totals 13 residues. CDR3 coding DNA: TGTGCCAGCAGTTTCGCGGTTCAGGATGGCTACACCTTC. Translating gives CASSFAVQDGYTF.

The chain is built from TRBV30 and TRBJ2-1, with D possibly matching TRBD2 (6 bases). Germline CDR1 is GTSNPN and CDR2 is SVGIG (reference sequence). V was shortened by 4 bases and J by 4 bases, with 11 bases between the two germline ends. The CDR3 extends over 13 amino acids. In nucleotides, the CDR3 is TGTGCCTGGAACGCGGGAACGTACAATGAGCAGTTCTTC. Translation gives CAWNAGTYNEQFF.

The rearrangement joins TRBV5-4 to TRBJ2-2; D remains unclear. Trimming stripped 7 bases from V and 5 bases from J, with 9 bases between. Germline lookup yields CDR1 SGHNT and CDR2 YYREEE (reference sequence). This CDR3 is 12 amino acids long. The CDR3 is CASHDITGELFF. The CDR3 region has the DNA TGTGCCAGCCATGATATAACCGGGGAGCTGTTTTTT.

The rearrangement links TRBV19 to TRBJ2-7, with a weak D call TRBD2 (6 bases). From germline, CDR1 is LNHDA and CDR2 SQIVND (reference sequence). V gave up 6 bases and J gave up 6 bases, with 18 bases separating them. CDR3 length: 14 residues. CDR3 protein: CASSKGRIDVEQYF. For the CDR3, the DNA is TGTGCCAGTAGCAAAGGGAGGATTGATGTCGAGCAGTACTTC.